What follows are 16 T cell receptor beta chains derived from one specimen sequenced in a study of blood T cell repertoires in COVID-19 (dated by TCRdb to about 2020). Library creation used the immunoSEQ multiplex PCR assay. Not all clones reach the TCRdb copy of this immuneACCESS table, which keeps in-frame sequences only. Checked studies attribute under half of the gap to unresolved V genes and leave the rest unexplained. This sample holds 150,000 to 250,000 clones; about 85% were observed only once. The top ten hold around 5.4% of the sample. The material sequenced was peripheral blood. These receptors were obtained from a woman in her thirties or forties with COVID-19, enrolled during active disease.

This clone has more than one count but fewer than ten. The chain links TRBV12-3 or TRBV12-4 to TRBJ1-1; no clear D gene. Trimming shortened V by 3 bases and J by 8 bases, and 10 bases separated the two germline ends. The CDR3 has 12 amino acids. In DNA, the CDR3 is TGTGCCAGCAGTTTCGAGCAGGCCGAAGCTTTCTTT. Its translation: CASSFEQAEAFF.

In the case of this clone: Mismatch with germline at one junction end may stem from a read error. CDR3 in amino acids: CATSAGVTSTFLF. Written as DNA, the CDR3 is TGTGCCACCAGTGCGGGTGTAACTTCCACTTTTCTCTTT. The chain couples TRBV24-1 to TRBJ1-1; unclear D gene. The CDR3 consists of 13 residues. Germline values: CDR1 KGHDR, CDR2 SFDVKD.

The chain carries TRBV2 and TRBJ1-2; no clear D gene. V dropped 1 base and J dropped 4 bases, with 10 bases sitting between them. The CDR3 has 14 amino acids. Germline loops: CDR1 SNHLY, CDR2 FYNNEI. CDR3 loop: CASSEDGFSYGYTF. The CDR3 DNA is TGTGCCAGCAGTGAAGACGGGTTCAGCTATGGCTACACCTTC.

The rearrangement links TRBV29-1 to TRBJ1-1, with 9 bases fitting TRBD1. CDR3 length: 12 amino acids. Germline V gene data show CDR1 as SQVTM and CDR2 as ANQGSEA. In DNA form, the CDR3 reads TGCATCTGCCTGCGGGACAGGGATGAAGCTTTCTTT. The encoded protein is CICLRDRDEAFF. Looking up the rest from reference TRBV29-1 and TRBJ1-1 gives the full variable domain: SAVISQKPSRDICQRGTSLTIQCQVDSQVTMMFWYRQQPGQSLTLIATANQGSEATYESGFVIDKFPISRPNLTFSTLTVSNMSPEDSSIYLCICLRDRDEAFFGQGTRLTVV.

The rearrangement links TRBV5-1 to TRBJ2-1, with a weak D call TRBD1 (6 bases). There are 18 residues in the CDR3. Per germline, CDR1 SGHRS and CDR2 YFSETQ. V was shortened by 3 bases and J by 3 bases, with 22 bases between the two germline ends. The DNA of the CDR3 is TGCGCCAGCAGCTCATCCTTCGAGGACAGCGGCCTCTACAATGAGCAGTTCTTC. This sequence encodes CASSSSFEDSGLYNEQFF.

The chain's CDR3 is CASRGDSALYEQYF. CDR3 nucleotide sequence: TGTGCCAGCAGGGGGGACAGTGCCCTCTACGAGCAGTACTTC. The chain carries TRBV27 and TRBJ2-7; TRBD1 aligns across 7 bases. CDR1 is MNHEY and CDR2 is SMNVEV in the germline V gene (reference sequence). The CDR3 runs 14 residues. Unmatched junction bases numbered 8, after V lost 6 bases and J lost 3 bases.

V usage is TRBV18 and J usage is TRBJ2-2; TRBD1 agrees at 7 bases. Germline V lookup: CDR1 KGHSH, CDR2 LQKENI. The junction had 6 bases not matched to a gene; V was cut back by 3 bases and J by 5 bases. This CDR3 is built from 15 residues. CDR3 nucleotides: TGTGCCAGCTCACCCCGACAGGGCGTAACCGGGGAGCTGTTTTTT. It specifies CASSPRQGVTGELFF.

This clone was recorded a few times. The DNA for the CDR3 is TGTGCCAGCAGTTTAGGGCTGTGGAGCGGGGGGGAACTCTACAATGAGCAGTTCTTC. Its protein product is CASSLGLWSGGELYNEQFF. V gene TRBV28 combines with J gene TRBJ2-1; 10 nucleotides agree with TRBD2. The CDR3 spans 19 residues. The V gene's germline CDR1 is MDHEN and CDR2 SYDVKM. Unmatched junction bases numbered 13, after V lost 2 bases and J lost 3 bases.

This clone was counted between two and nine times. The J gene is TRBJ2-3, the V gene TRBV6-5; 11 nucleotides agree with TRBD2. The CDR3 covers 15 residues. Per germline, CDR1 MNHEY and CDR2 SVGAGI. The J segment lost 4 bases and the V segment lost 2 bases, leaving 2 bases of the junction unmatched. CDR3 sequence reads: CASSYTSGSADTQYF. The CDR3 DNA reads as TGTGCCAGCAGTTACACTAGCGGGAGTGCAGATACGCAGTATTTT.

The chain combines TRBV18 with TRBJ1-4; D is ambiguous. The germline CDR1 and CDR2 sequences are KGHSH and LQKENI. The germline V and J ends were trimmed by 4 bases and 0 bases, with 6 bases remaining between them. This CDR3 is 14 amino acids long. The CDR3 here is CASSLRSTNEKLFF. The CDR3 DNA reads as TGTGCCAGCTCACTACGGTCAACTAATGAAAAACTGTTTTTT.

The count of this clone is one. The CDR3, as DNA: TGCGCCAGCAGCCAAGAGCATAGCGGCAATGAGCAGTTCTTC. Its protein product is CASSQEHSGNEQFF. The chain combines TRBV4-1 with TRBJ2-1, with a possible D match to TRBD2 (6 bases). CDR3 length: 14 residues. CDR1 is MGHRA, CDR2 YSYEKL, per germline. V shed 0 bases and J shed 6 bases, with 9 bases lying between them.

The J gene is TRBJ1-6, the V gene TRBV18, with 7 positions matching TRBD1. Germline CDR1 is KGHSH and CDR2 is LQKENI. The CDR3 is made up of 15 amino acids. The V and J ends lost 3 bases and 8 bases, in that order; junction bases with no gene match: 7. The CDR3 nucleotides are TGTGCCAGCTCACCCGGACAGGCAGGGGATTCACCCCTCCACTTT. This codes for CASSPGQAGDSPLHF.

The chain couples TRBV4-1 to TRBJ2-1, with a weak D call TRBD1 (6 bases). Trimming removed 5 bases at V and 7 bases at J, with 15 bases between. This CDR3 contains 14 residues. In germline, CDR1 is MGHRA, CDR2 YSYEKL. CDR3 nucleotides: TGCGCCAGCAGCTCTGAGGGGGTTCTGAATGAGCAGTTCTTC. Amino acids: CASSSEGVLNEQFF.

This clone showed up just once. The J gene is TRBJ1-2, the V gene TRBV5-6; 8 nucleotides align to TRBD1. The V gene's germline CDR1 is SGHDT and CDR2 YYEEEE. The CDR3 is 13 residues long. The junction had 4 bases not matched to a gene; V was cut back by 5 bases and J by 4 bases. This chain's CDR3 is CASRWTGSYGYTF. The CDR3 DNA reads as TGTGCCAGCAGGTGGACAGGGAGCTATGGCTACACCTTC.

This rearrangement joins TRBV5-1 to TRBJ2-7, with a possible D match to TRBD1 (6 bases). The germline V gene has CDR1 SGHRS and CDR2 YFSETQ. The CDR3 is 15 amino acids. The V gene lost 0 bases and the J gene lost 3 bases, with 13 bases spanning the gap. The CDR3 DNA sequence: TGCGCCAGCAGCTTGGCAGGGGTGGAAATCTACGAGCAGTACTTC. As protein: CASSLAGVEIYEQYF.

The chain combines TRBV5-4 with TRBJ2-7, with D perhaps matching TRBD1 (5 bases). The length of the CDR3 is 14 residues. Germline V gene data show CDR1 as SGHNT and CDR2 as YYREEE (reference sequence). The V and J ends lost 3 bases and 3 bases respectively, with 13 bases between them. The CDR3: CASSSQGVGYEQYF. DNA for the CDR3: TGTGCCAGCAGCTCCCAGGGTGTAGGCTACGAGCAGTACTTC.